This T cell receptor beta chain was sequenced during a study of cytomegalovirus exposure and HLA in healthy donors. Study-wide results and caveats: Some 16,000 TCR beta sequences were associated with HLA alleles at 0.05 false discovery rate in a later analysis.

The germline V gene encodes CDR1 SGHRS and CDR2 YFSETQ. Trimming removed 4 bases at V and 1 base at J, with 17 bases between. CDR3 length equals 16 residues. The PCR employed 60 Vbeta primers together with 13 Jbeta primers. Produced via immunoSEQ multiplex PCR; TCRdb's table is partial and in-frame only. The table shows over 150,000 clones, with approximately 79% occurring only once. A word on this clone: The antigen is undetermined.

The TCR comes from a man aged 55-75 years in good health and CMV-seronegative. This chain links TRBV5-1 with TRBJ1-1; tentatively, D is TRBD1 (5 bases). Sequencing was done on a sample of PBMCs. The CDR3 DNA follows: TGCGCCAGCAGCGTGGGTCCTGGCCAGGGGAACACTGAAGCTTTCTTT. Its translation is CASSVGPGQGNTEAFF.